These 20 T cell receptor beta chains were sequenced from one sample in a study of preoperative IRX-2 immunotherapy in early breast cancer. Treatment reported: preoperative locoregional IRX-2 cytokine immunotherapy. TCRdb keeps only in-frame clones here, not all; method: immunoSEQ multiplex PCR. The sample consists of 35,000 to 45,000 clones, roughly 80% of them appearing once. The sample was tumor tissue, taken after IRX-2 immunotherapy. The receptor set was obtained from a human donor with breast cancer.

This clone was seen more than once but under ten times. The CDR3 reads CASSARQGATGELFF. CDR3 coding DNA: TGTGCCAGCAGCGCCCGACAGGGGGCCACCGGGGAGCTGTTTTTT. The V call is TRBV7-5, the J call TRBJ2-2; TRBD1, the D gene given by the table, was not confirmed from the DNA. TRBV7-5 is a recognized pseudogene. The CDR3 length is 15 residues.

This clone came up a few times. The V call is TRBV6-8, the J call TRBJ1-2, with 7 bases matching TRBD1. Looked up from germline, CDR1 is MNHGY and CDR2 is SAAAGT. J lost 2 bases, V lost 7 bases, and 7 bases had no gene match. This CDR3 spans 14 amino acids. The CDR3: CASTLDRQNYGYTF. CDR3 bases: TGTGCCAGCACCCTGGACAGGCAAAACTATGGCTACACCTTC.

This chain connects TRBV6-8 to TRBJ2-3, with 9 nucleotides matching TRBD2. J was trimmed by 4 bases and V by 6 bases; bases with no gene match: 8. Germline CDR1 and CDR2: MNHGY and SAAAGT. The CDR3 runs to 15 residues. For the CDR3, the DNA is TGTGCCAGCAGCGCCGGGACTAGCAGTTCAGATACGCAGTATTTT. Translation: CASSAGTSSSDTQYF.

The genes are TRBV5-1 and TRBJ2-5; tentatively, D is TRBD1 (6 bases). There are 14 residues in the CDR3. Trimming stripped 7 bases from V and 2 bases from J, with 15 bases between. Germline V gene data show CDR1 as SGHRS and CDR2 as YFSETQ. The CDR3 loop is CASYPERGQETQYF. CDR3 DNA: TGCGCCAGCTATCCCGAGAGGGGGCAAGAGACCCAGTACTTC.

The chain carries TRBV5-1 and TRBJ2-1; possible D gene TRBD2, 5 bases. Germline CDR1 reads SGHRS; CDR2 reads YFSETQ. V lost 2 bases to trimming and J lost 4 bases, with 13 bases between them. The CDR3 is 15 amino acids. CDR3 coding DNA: TGCGCCAGCAGCTTCGGGCGGGCTTTTTACAATGAGCAGTTCTTC. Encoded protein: CASSFGRAFYNEQFF. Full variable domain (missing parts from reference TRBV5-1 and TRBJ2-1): KAGVTQTPRYLIKTRGQQVTLSCSPISGHRSVSWYQQTPGQGLQFLFEYFSETQRNKGNFPGRFSGRQFSNSRSEMNVSTLELGDSALYLCASSFGRAFYNEQFFGPGTRLTVL.

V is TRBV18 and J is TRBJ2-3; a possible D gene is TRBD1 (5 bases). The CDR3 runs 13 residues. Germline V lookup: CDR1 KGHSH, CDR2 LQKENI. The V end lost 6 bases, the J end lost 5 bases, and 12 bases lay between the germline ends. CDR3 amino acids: CASSKSGLDTQYF. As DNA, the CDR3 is TGTGCCAGCTCGAAATCAGGGCTAGATACGCAGTATTTT.

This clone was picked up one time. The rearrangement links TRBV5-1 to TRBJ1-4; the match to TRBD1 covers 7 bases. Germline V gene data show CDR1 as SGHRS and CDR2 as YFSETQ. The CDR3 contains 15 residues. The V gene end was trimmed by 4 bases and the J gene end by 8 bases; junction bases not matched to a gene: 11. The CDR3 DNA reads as TGCGCCAGCAGCCAACAGACAGGGTATCGGGAAAAACTGTTTTTT. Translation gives CASSQQTGYREKLFF.

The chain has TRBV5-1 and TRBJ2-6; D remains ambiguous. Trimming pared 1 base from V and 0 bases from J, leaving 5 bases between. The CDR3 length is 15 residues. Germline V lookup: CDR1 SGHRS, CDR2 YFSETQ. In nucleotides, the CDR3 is TGCGCCAGCAGCTTGCAGCGCTCTGGGGCCAACGTCCTGACTTTC. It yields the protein CASSLQRSGANVLTF. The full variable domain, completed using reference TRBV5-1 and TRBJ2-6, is KAGVTQTPRYLIKTRGQQVTLSCSPISGHRSVSWYQQTPGQGLQFLFEYFSETQRNKGNFPGRFSGRQFSNSRSEMNVSTLELGDSALYLCASSLQRSGANVLTFGAGSRLTVL.

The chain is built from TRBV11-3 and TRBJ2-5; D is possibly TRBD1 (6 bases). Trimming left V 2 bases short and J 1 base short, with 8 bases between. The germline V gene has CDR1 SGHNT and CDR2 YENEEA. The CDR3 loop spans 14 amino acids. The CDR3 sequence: CASSLQGTQETQYF. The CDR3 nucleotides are TGTGCCAGCAGCTTACAGGGGACCCAAGAGACCCAGTACTTC.

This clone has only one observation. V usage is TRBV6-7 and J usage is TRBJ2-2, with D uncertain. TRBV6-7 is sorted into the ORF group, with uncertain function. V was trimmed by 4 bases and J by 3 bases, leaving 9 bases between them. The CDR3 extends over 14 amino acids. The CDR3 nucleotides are TGTGCCAGCAGTTTCTTGGGGTACACCGGGGAGCTGTTTTTT. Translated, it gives CASSFLGYTGELFF.

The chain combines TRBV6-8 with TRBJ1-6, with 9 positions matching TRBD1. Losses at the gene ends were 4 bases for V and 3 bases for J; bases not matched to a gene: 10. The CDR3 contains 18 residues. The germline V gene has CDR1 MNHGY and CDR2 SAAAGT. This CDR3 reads CASSSLGPGQGYNSPLHF. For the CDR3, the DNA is TGTGCCAGCAGTTCACTCGGTCCGGGACAGGGCTATAATTCACCCCTCCACTTT.

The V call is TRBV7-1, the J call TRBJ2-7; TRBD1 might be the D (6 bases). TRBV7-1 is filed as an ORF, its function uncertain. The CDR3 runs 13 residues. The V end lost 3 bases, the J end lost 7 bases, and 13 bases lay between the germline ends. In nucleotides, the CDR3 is TGTGCCAGCAGCTCGGGACACCCTGGGGAGCAGTACTTC. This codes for CASSSGHPGEQYF.

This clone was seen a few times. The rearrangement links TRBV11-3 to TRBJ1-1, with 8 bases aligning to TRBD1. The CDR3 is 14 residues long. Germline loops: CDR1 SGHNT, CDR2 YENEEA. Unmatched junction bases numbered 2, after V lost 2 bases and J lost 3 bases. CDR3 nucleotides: TGTGCCAGCAGCTTAAACAGGGGGGACACTGAAGCTTTCTTT. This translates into CASSLNRGDTEAFF.

CDR3 in amino acids: CAWSNQGNEQYF. DNA of the CDR3: TGTGCCTGGAGTAACCAGGGGAACGAGCAGTACTTC. This rearrangement joins TRBV30 to TRBJ2-7, with a tentative D call TRBD1 (6 bases). V lost 2 bases and J 5 bases, leaving 10 bases between the germline ends. Germline V gene sequence: CDR1 GTSNPN, CDR2 SVGIG (reference sequence). The CDR3 extends over 12 amino acids.

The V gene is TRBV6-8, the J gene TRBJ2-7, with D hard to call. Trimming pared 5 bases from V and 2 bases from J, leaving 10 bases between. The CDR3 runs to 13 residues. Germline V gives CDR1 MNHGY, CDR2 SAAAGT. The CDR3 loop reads CASSVSPTYEQYF. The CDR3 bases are TGTGCCAGCAGTGTTTCGCCTACCTACGAGCAGTACTTC.

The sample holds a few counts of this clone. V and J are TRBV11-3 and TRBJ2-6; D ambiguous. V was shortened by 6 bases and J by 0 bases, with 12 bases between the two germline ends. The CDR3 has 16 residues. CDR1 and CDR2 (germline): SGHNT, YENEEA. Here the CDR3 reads CASRGQAVSGANVLTF. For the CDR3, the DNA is TGTGCCAGCAGGGGTCAGGCGGTCTCTGGGGCCAACGTCCTGACTTTC.

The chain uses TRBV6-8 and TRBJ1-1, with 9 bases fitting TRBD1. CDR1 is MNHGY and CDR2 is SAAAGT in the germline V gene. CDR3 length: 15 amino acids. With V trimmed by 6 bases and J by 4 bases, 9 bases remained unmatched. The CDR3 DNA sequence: TGTGCCAGCAGGAGTACAGGGGGCTGGGGCACTGAAGCTTTCTTT. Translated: CASRSTGGWGTEAFF.

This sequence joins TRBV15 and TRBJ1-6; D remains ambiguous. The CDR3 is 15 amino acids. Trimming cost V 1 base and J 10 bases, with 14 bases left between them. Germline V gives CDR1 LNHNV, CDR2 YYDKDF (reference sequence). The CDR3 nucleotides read TGTGCCACCAGCAGAGTGGCCGACCCCCGATCACCCCTCCACTTT. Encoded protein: CATSRVADPRSPLHF.

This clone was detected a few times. The CDR3: CASSRLGGGNTQYF. The CDR3 nucleotides are TGTGCCAGCAGCCGACTTGGGGGGGGAAATACGCAGTATTTT. The rearrangement uses TRBV11-3 and TRBJ2-3; TRBD2 agrees at 7 bases. J lost 7 bases, V lost 5 bases, and 9 bases had no gene match. This CDR3 region has 14 residues. Germline lookup yields CDR1 SGHNT and CDR2 YENEEA.

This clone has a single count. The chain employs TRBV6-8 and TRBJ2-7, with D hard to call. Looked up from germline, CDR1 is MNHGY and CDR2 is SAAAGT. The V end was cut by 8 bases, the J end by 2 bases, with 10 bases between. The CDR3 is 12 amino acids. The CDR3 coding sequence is TGTGCCAGCTCCCGCCCCACCTACGAGCAGTACTTC. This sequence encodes CASSRPTYEQYF.